These 11 T cell receptor beta chains share one sample of origin, sequenced in a study of blood T cell repertoires in COVID-19. TCRdb's copy holds only in-frame clones and misses some; the assay was immunoSEQ multiplex PCR. The profile shows about 170,000 clones, 80% to 90% of them singletons. Material for sequencing was PBMCs or T cells enriched from blood (not recorded which). The receptors stem from a man aged 45-65 years who had recovered from COVID-19.

The rearrangement links TRBV2 to TRBJ1-3, with 7 positions matching TRBD1. The germline V gene encodes CDR1 SNHLY and CDR2 FYNNEI. The CDR3 runs to 17 residues. Trimming cost V 1 base and J 0 bases; bases outside gene matches: 6. The CDR3 region is CASSEEQGLFSGNTIYF. DNA of the CDR3: TGTGCCAGCAGTGAAGAACAGGGGTTGTTCTCTGGAAACACCATATATTTT.

This rearrangement joins TRBV18 to TRBJ1-5, with a weak D call TRBD1 (5 bases). V was cut by 3 bases and J by 6 bases, with 12 bases left in between. The CDR3 consists of 14 residues. From germline, CDR1 is KGHSH and CDR2 LQKENI. The CDR3 sequence is CASSPAGQSQPQHF. As DNA, the CDR3 is TGTGCCAGCTCACCGGCAGGGCAAAGTCAGCCCCAGCATTTT.

The chain links TRBV12-3 or TRBV12-4 to TRBJ1-1; the match to TRBD1 covers 7 bases. J lost 13 bases, V lost 1 base, and 9 bases had no gene match. The CDR3 extends over 13 amino acids. The CDR3 protein is CASSLVVGPGGFF. CDR3 DNA: TGTGCCAGCAGTTTAGTGGTAGGGCCAGGGGGTTTCTTT.

The gene calls are TRBV7-8 and TRBJ2-1; no reliable D call. The germline gives CDR1 SGHVS, CDR2 FQNEAQ. The CDR3 runs 15 residues. V lost 5 bases, J lost 1 base, and 12 bases lay in between. The CDR3 reads CASSPASSSYNEQFF. In nucleotides, the CDR3 is TGTGCCAGCAGCCCAGCCAGTTCATCCTACAATGAGCAGTTCTTC.

The chain couples TRBV11-1 to TRBJ1-6; tentatively, D is TRBD1 (5 bases). The CDR3 is made up of 15 amino acids. Germline V gives CDR1 SGHAT, CDR2 FQDESV (reference sequence). V lost 4 bases to trimming and J lost 4 bases, with 11 bases between them. The CDR3 coding sequence is TGTGCCAGCAGCTCACGACAGAGTTATAATTCACCCCTCCACTTT. The encoded protein is CASSSRQSYNSPLHF.

The chain carries TRBV5-4 and TRBJ2-5, with 10 bases fitting TRBD2. Trimming removed 4 bases from V and 1 base from J; junction bases left unmatched: 10. This CDR3 is built from 17 residues. Germline loops: CDR1 SGHNT, CDR2 YYREEE (reference sequence). CDR3 amino acids: CASSPRPGLAVQETQYF. CDR3 in DNA: TGTGCCAGCAGCCCGAGACCCGGACTAGCGGTCCAAGAGACCCAGTACTTC.

The chain has TRBV18 and TRBJ1-1; perhaps TRBD1 as D (5 bases). The CDR3 extends over 14 amino acids. The V gene lost 0 bases and the J gene lost 4 bases, with 9 bases spanning the gap. CDR1 and CDR2 from the germline V gene are KGHSH and LQKENI. The CDR3 DNA follows: TGTGCCAGCTCACCACCTACCCAGGGCACTGAAGCTTTCTTT. Its translation: CASSPPTQGTEAFF.

This rearrangement joins TRBV30 to TRBJ2-5; 8 bases align to TRBD2. Germline V gene sequence: CDR1 GTSNPN, CDR2 SVGIG (reference sequence). V dropped 6 bases and J dropped 2; count of bases not matched to a gene: 5. The CDR3 is 13 amino acids. CDR3 sequence reads: CACHSGGQETQYF. The CDR3 bases are TGTGCCTGCCACAGCGGGGGACAAGAGACCCAGTACTTC.

This chain uses TRBV3-1 (or the pseudogene TRBV3-2) with TRBJ1-3, with no clear D. V lost 2 bases, J lost 5 bases, and 4 bases lay in between. In germline, CDR1 is LGHDT, CDR2 YNNKEL (reference sequence). The CDR3 runs to 12 residues. In DNA, the CDR3 is TGTGCCAGCAGCCAACCTAGAAACACCATATATTTT. Encoded protein: CASSQPRNTIYF.

In nucleotides, the CDR3 is TGCGCCAGCAGCTTGGCGGCAGGGGGCACCGGGGAGCTGTTTTTT. The encoded protein is CASSLAAGGTGELFF. This chain joins TRBV5-1 and TRBJ2-2; 7 positions agree with TRBD1. CDR1 SGHRS and CDR2 YFSETQ come from the germline V gene. V dropped 0 bases and J dropped 4; count of bases not matched to a gene: 3. The CDR3 covers 15 residues. Full variable domain (missing parts from reference TRBV5-1 and TRBJ2-2): KAGVTQTPRYLIKTRGQQVTLSCSPISGHRSVSWYQQTPGQGLQFLFEYFSETQRNKGNFPGRFSGRQFSNSRSEMNVSTLELGDSALYLCASSLAAGGTGELFFGEGSRLTVL.

This chain links TRBV6-1 with TRBJ1-1; no firm D call. Trimming pared 3 bases from V and 1 base from J, leaving 6 bases between. The CDR3 runs 13 residues. Germline V gene lookup returns CDR1 MNHNS and CDR2 SASEGT. CDR3 nucleotides: TGTGCCAGCAGTGAGTTACAGAACACTGAAGCTTTCTTT. Translated: CASSELQNTEAFF.